The 20 T cell receptor beta chains below come from one sample, sequenced in a study of T cells after yellow fever vaccination (dated by TCRdb to the late 2010s). What the treatment or condition label conveys for this sample: live attenuated yellow fever vaccine strain. The protocol used for the library was 5' RACE. The instrument was an Illumina NovaSeq 6000. TCRdb passed the public sequencing reads through fastp at Q25 and MiXCR, retaining productive beta sequences. Every CDR3 protein is listed once, alongside the most common genes and DNA of its rows. The sample has about 220,000 distinct CDR3 sequences on record, approximately 3.3% of them singletons. The ten largest clones capture under 3.5% of the sample. The specimen was CD4+ T cells sorted from PBMCs, collected 10 days after the yellow fever booster vaccination. Receptors originate from a man between 18 and 35 years old who received the YFV17D yellow fever vaccine.

This rearrangement joins TRBV30 to TRBJ2-7, with 9 positions matching TRBD2. Trimming took 3 bases from V and 0 from J; bases not matched to a gene: 6. The CDR3 has 15 amino acids. Germline CDR1 reads GTSNPN; CDR2 reads SVGIG (reference sequence). This CDR3 reads CAWSPRGGASYEQYF. The DNA of the CDR3 is TGTGCCTGGAGCCCCCGCGGGGGGGCCTCCTACGAGCAGTACTTC.

A few counts support this clonotype. The chain carries TRBV5-1 and TRBJ1-3, with TRBD1 as a possible D gene (6 bases). V lost 4 bases and J lost 2, with 10 bases in between. This CDR3 spans 14 amino acids. The germline V gene has CDR1 SGHRS and CDR2 YFSETQ. The CDR3 spells CASSGGPPGNTIYF. CDR3 DNA: TGCGCCAGCAGCGGGGGGCCTCCTGGAAACACCATATATTTT.

This clonotype appeared many times. V is TRBV2 and J is TRBJ2-5, with a tentative D call TRBD2 (6 bases). V lost 4 bases, J lost 5 bases, and 11 bases lay in between. Germline V gene data show CDR1 as SNHLY and CDR2 as FYNNEI. CDR3 size: 13 residues. The CDR3 region is CASSVRSGETQYF. The CDR3 DNA is TGTGCCAGCAGTGTACGGAGCGGGGAGACCCAGTACTTC.

This clonotype was counted between two and nine times. The rearrangement joins TRBV11-2 to TRBJ2-1; D gene ambiguous. Germline CDR1 reads SGHAT; CDR2 reads FQNNGV. The CDR3 is 15 amino acids. The V end lost 1 base, the J end lost 7 bases, and 14 bases lay between the germline ends. For the CDR3, the DNA is TGTGCCAGCAGCTTAGGTTTGTCTGAAACTAATGAGCAGTTCTTC. Translation: CASSLGLSETNEQFF. Filled out from reference TRBV11-2 and TRBJ2-1, the complete variable domain reads EAGVAQSPRYKIIEKRQSVAFWCNPISGHATLYWYQQILGQGPKLLIQFQNNGVVDDSQLPKDRFSAERLKGVDSTLKIQPAKLEDSAVYLCASSLGLSETNEQFFGPGTRLTVL.

This clonotype appeared a few times. V gene TRBV20-1 combines with J gene TRBJ1-2; 10 positions agree with TRBD1. Trimming cost V 5 bases and J 4 bases; bases outside gene matches: 4. CDR3 length equals 13 residues. CDR1 and CDR2 from the germline V gene are DFQATT and SNEGSKA (reference sequence). The CDR3 DNA reads as TGCAGTGCTTGGGACAGGGGCGCCTATGGCTACACCTTC. Protein: CSAWDRGAYGYTF.

The chain couples TRBV4-3 to TRBJ1-2, with D possibly TRBD1 on 6 matching bases. Germline lookup yields CDR1 LGHNA and CDR2 YSLEER. The CDR3 extends over 18 amino acids. V was shortened by 0 bases and J by 4 bases, with 21 bases between the two germline ends. The CDR3 loop reads CASSQEGGPVLRGYGYTF. In DNA form, the CDR3 reads TGCGCCAGCAGCCAAGAAGGGGGTCCGGTTCTGAGGGGCTATGGCTACACCTTC.

This clonotype occurred many times. CDR3 sequence: CASSLGGQGQETQYF. CDR3 sequence (DNA): TGTGCCAGCAGCTTAGGTGGACAGGGCCAAGAGACCCAGTACTTC. This sequence joins TRBV7-2 and TRBJ2-5; 8 bases agree with TRBD1. Germline trimming cut 1 base from V and 1 base from J; bases unmatched to any gene: 2. This CDR3 region has 15 residues. From germline, CDR1 is SGHTA and CDR2 FQGNSA.

At least ten counts were recorded for this clonotype. The chain employs TRBV11-2 and TRBJ2-3; 13 nucleotides agree with TRBD2. V lost 5 bases and J lost 8; bases outside the gene matches: 1. CDR3 length: 13 residues. Germline V gene lookup returns CDR1 SGHAT and CDR2 FQNNGV. The CDR3 spells CASSRLAGGTQYF. The DNA for the CDR3 is TGTGCCAGCAGCCGACTAGCGGGGGGTACGCAGTATTTT.

This clonotype was observed at least ten times. V gene TRBV7-2 combines with J gene TRBJ2-4; D might be TRBD2 (5 bases). There are 18 residues in the CDR3. Germline CDR1 is SGHTA and CDR2 is FQGNSA. Trimming stripped 3 bases from V and 1 base from J, with 19 bases between. CDR3 loop: CASSFPLKGVLAKNIQYF. In DNA, the CDR3 is TGTGCCAGCAGCTTCCCTTTGAAGGGAGTCCTGGCCAAAAACATTCAGTACTTC.

In its sample, this clonotype was seen many times. V gene TRBV9 combines with J gene TRBJ2-5; D tentatively fits TRBD1 or TRBD2 (5 bases each). Germline CDR1 and CDR2: SGDLS and YYNGEE. The CDR3 covers 13 residues. Trimming removed 4 bases at V and 3 bases at J, with 10 bases between. The CDR3 sequence: CASSKGPEETQYF. CDR3 in DNA: TGTGCCAGCAGCAAGGGACCTGAAGAGACCCAGTACTTC.

In its sample, this clonotype was seen many times. This sequence joins TRBV5-1 and TRBJ1-1; D remains ambiguous. The V end was cut by 6 bases, the J end by 5 bases, with 11 bases between. Germline V CDR1 and CDR2: SGHRS, YFSETQ. The CDR3 contains 12 residues. The CDR3 region is CASKAEGTEAFF. CDR3 DNA sequence: TGCGCCAGCAAAGCGGAAGGGACTGAAGCTTTCTTT.

The gene calls are TRBV12-3 or TRBV12-4 and TRBJ2-3, with D unclear. V was cut by 4 bases and J by 2 bases, with 4 bases left in between. This CDR3 has 12 amino acids. Written as DNA, the CDR3 is TGTGCCAGCAGTTGGGTCACAGATACGCAGTATTTT. As protein: CASSWVTDTQYF.

This clonotype was seen more than once but under ten times. CDR3 sequence: CASSPEGSYNSPLHF. DNA for the CDR3: TGTGCCAGCAGCCCGGAGGGCTCCTATAATTCACCCCTCCACTTT. This rearrangement joins TRBV5-6 to TRBJ1-6, with D hard to call. V was shortened by 4 bases and J by 0 bases, with 8 bases between the two germline ends. This CDR3 region has 15 residues. The germline V gene encodes CDR1 SGHDT and CDR2 YYEEEE.

The genes are TRBV19 and TRBJ1-2; no definite D call. CDR3 size: 12 residues. Germline V CDR1 and CDR2: LNHDA, SQIVND (reference sequence). V lost 5 bases and J 3 bases, leaving 7 bases between the germline ends. The CDR3, as DNA: TGTGCCAGTAGTGCGACCCACTATGGCTACACCTTC. Residues: CASSATHYGYTF.

The V gene is TRBV5-4, the J gene TRBJ1-1; tentatively, D is TRBD1 (6 bases). Trimming left V 1 base short and J 0 bases short, with 10 bases between. The CDR3 totals 15 residues. Germline CDR1 and CDR2: SGHNT and YYREEE (reference sequence). Here the CDR3 reads CASSLSRGMNTEAFF. The CDR3 DNA follows: TGTGCCAGCAGCTTGTCGAGGGGGATGAACACTGAAGCTTTCTTT.

CDR3 bases: TGTGCCAGCGACGGGGGGGCCGTGGATACGCAGTATTTT. This sequence encodes CASDGGAVDTQYF. The rearrangement joins TRBV10-3 to TRBJ2-3; 8 nucleotides match TRBD2. Germline V lookup: CDR1 ENHRY, CDR2 SYGVKD. V was pared by 10 bases and J by 6 bases, with 9 bases of the junction left unmatched. The CDR3 has 13 amino acids.

In this sample, this clonotype turned up a few times. V usage is TRBV7-2 and J usage is TRBJ2-7; 11 nucleotides line up with TRBD1. Trimming at V came to 5 bases and at J to 6 bases, leaving 9 bases not matched to a gene. The germline V gene encodes CDR1 SGHTA and CDR2 FQGNSA. The CDR3 has 15 amino acids. The CDR3 coding sequence is TGTGCCAGCAGCCCTCGGGACAGGGGGAAAGGCGAGCAGTACTTC. It encodes CASSPRDRGKGEQYF.

This clonotype showed up many times. The chain employs TRBV20-1 and TRBJ1-5; D gene unclear. CDR3 length: 13 amino acids. V shed 3 bases and J shed 6 bases, with 12 bases lying between them. From germline, CDR1 is DFQATT and CDR2 SNEGSKA (reference sequence). Written as DNA, the CDR3 is TGCAGTGCTAGGGACTATTTGAGTCAGCCCCAGCATTTT. It encodes CSARDYLSQPQHF.

A remark on this clonotype: Since a much larger clone is just one base distant, this may be a read error. DNA for the CDR3: TGCGCCAGCAACACCGGGACAGGGTCCTACAATGAGCAGTTCTTC. Translated: CASNTGTGSYNEQFF. V usage is TRBV5-1 and J usage is TRBJ2-1, with 9 bases that match TRBD1. In germline, CDR1 is SGHRS, CDR2 YFSETQ. With V trimmed by 6 bases and J by 1 base, 5 bases remained unmatched. CDR3 length: 15 amino acids.

V is TRBV5-1 and J is TRBJ1-6; D gene unclear. V was pared by 3 bases and J by 7 bases, with 8 bases between. Germline V gene lookup returns CDR1 SGHRS and CDR2 YFSETQ. This CDR3 is built from 13 residues. The CDR3 DNA reads TGCGCCAGCAGCTCCCACCGGAATTCACCCCTCCACTTT. It yields the protein CASSSHRNSPLHF.